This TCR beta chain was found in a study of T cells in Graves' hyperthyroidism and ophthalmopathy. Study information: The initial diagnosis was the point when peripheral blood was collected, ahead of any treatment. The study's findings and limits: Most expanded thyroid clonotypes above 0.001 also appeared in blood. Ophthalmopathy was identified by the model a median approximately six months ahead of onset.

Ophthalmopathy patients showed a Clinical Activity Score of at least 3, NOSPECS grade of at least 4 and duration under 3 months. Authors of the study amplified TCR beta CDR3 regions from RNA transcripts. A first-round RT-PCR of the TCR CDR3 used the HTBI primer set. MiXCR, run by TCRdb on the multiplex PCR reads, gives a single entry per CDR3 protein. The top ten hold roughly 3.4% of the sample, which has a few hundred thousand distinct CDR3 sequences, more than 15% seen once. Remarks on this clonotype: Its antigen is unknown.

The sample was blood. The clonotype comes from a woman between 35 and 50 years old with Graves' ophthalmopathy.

The CDR3 DNA reads as TGTGCCATCAGTGGAGGAGGGGACAGGGCCGGAGTTGGCTACACCTTC. Residues: CAISGGGDRAGVGYTF. V and J are TRBV10-3 and TRBJ1-2; 9 bases fit TRBD1. CDR1 and CDR2 from the germline V gene are ENHRY and SYGVKD. This CDR3 contains 16 residues. After removal of 4 bases from V and 7 bases from J, the junction contained 13 bases not matched to a gene.